The T cell receptor (beta chain) described here comes from a study of cytomegalovirus exposure and HLA in healthy donors. Study-wide context: Out of 300 to 500 genotyped donors, about 80% belonged to the Caucasian-associated ancestry cluster. Regarding the study as a whole: Accurate prediction of HLA-A and HLA-B alleles (for most subjects) was reportedly achieved from TCR beta sequences. In a later analysis, an Asian-associated ancestry cluster reportedly showed fewer N-insertions than the roughly 730-donor mean. Analyses of presence and absence presupposed an approximately uniform sequencing depth across donors.

PCR employed 60 Vbeta and 13 Jbeta primers. Profiled with immunoSEQ multiplex PCR; TCRdb holds only in-frame clones, not every one. The sample records under 200,000 clones, 79% being singletons. Concerning this clone: Antigen specificity is unknown.

The CDR3 is 15 residues long. From germline, CDR1 is LGHNA and CDR2 YSLEER. The V gene lost 3 bases and the J gene lost 8 bases, with 17 bases spanning the gap. This sequence was found in a woman aged 40 to 50 in good health and CMV-seronegative. The sample taken for sequencing was PBMCs. The V and J genes are TRBV4-3 and TRBJ2-1; tentative D call: TRBD1 (5 bases). DNA for the CDR3: TGCGCCAGCAGCCAGGCACCTTACAGGTTGGATGAGCAGTTCTTC. It codes for CASSQAPYRLDEQFF.